Given below is one TCR beta chain in context. Its specificity is unknown. These data belong to a study of response to subunit inactivated influenza vaccine. Study-level results: The authors offered the suggestion that each seasonal influenza vaccination recruits few new T cells.

TCRdb processed the RT-PCR reads anew with MiXCR; each CDR3 protein has one entry. The sample has roughly 460,000 distinct CDR3 sequences, around 9.9% seen once. Deletions cut 3 bases from V and 7 bases from J, with 9 bases between. This CDR3 is built from 12 residues. Germline V lookup: CDR1 DFQATT, CDR2 SNEGSKA (reference sequence). This chain uses TRBV20-1 with TRBJ1-4, with D perhaps TRBD1 (6 bases). The source was PBMCs from blood, collected 35 to 45 days after vaccination. This TCR derives from a man over 45 who received an inactivated influenza vaccine. CDR3 nucleotides: TGCAGTGCTAGCGAGGGGGGTGAAAAACTGTTTTTT. Its translation is CSASEGGEKLFF.